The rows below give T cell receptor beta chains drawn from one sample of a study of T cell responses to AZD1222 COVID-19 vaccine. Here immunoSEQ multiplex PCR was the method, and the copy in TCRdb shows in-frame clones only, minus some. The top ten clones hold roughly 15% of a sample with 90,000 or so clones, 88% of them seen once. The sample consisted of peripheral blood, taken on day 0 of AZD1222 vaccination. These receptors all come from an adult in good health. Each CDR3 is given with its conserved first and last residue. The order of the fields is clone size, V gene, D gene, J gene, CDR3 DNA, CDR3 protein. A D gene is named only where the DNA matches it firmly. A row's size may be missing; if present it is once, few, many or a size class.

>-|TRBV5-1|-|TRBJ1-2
TGCGCCAGCAGTACCGCAGGGTCGGATGGCTACACCTTC
CASSTAGSDGYTF
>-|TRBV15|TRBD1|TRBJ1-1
TGTGCCACCAGTAGAACGACAGGGGATGCTTTCTTT
CATSRTTGDAFF
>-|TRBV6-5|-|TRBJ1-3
TGTGCCAGCAGGTCGGCCTACTCTGGAAACACCATATATTTT
CASRSAYSGNTIYF
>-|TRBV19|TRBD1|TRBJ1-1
TGTGCCAGTAGGACGGGACAGGGGAACACTGAAGCTTTCTTT
CASRTGQGNTEAFF
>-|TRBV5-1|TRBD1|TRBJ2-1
TGCGCCAGCAGTCGGGACAGTCCAGCGTACAATGAGCAGTTCTTC
CASSRDSPAYNEQFF
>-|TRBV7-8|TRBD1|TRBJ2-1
TGTGCCAGCAGCCGACAGGGCGATGAGCAGTTCTTC
CASSRQGDEQFF
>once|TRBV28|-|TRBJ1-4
TGTGCCAGCAGCTCGCCCGGGGGGGATGAAAAACTGTTTTTT
CASSSPGGDEKLFF
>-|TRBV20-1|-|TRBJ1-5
TGCAGTGCTAGTTGGTCGGGGAGCAATCAGCCCCAGCATTTT
CSASWSGSNQPQHF
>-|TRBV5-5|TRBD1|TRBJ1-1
TGTGCCAGCAGCCCGACAGGGAGGACTGAAGCTTTCTTT
CASSPTGRTEAFF
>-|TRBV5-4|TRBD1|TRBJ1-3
TGTGCCAGCAGCAACGTGGACAGGGCTGGAAACACCATATATTTT
CASSNVDRAGNTIYF
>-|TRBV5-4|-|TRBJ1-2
TGTGCCAGCAGCTTGGACGGGACCTTTAACTATGGCTACACCTTC
CASSLDGTFNYGYTF
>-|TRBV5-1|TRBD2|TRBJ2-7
TGCGCCAGCAGCTTTACCTCTAGCGGGAGACTAGACGAGCAGTACTTC
CASSFTSSGRLDEQYF
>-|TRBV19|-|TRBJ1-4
TGTGCCAGTAAAACTGGAGCGAATGAAAAACTGTTTTTT
CASKTGANEKLFF
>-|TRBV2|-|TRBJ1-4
TGTGCCAGCAGTGACCGAAACAGGCGAAATGAAAAACTGTTTTTT
CASSDRNRRNEKLFF